This TCR beta chain was obtained from a study of T-cell memory formation after mild COVID-19 (dated by TCRdb to about 2021). In the study overall: Most TCR sequence clusters were specific to one of the two donors. In a couple of donors, T-cell clones that expanded and contracted after mild COVID-19 were tracked by sequencing TCRalpha and TCRbeta repertoires over time. The cohort comprised two young, previously healthy adult volunteers, one female and one male.

These reads were obtained on an Illumina NovaSeq 6000. TCRalpha and TCRbeta cDNA libraries were constructed by 5'RACE with constant-segment primers, with sample barcodes and unique molecular identifiers being introduced. RNA was extracted from every sample with Trizol reagent. Library amplification was performed in two PCR steps, and a second sample barcode and Illumina TruSeq adapters were introduced in the second step. Sequencing of the libraries was done on an Illumina NovaSeq, producing 2 x 150 bp paired-end reads. On the authors' methods: Demultiplexing of reads and collapsing into UMI-guided consensus sequences were performed with migec v1.2.7. Using mixcr v2.1.11, UMI consensuses were aligned to TRA and TRB V and J templates and then assembled into clonotypes. Clonotypes were classified as expanded or contracted when called significant by both edgeR and NoisET, with noise models trained on biological replicates. edgeR calls used a false discovery rate-adjusted p below 0.01 and a log2 fold-change threshold of 1. As an exploratory analysis of dynamics, PCA with hierarchical clustering was applied to max-normalized trajectories of the 1000 most abundant clonotypes. Each responding clone was given a CD4 or CD8 phenotype based on the CD4+ and CD8+ repertoires, which had been sequenced separately. The public reads were quality trimmed at Q25 with fastp and then assembled into clones with MiXCR by TCRdb, keeping productive beta chains. Rows are unified per CDR3 protein, each entry keeping the most common DNA and genes. TCRdb, not the original authors, processed these V and J calls. For this sample the table gives 120,000 to 150,000 distinct CDR3 sequences, of which around 5.8% were detected only once. The top ten constitute about 2.1% of the sample.

This clonotype was counted between two and nine times. The target of this receptor is not known. Nothing much larger sits one base from this clone, and base qualities are not available. Ficoll-Paque density gradient centrifugation was the method used to isolate PBMCs. CDR1 and CDR2 (ENHRY, SYGVKD) derive from the germline V gene. Taken from cysteine to phenylalanine, the CDR3 has 15 residues. The read is trimmed to its CDR3 DNA, 45 bases read in frame from base 1. V and J lose 7 bases and 5 bases, and a span of 15 bases separates them. General findings and caveats noted by the study authors: Clones that contracted from day 15 to 85 showed balanced CD4/CD8 phenotypes, whereas a second wave of clones that expanded from day 15 to 37 leaned towards CD4+. Only a couple of mild cases were covered in the study, and larger cohorts including severe cases with pre-infection samples were considered necessary. The second-wave clones that peaked on day 37 were not confirmed to be SARS-CoV-2 specific. Some responding clones were detected in pre-infection memory, suggesting pre-existing cross-reactive memory T cells joined the SARS-CoV-2 response. Contracting CD4+ clones appeared mostly in the CM and EM memory subsets, whereas CD8+ clones were enriched in EMRA.

The sequenced sample was PBMCs or a T cell subset sorted from them (not recorded which). The sequence was obtained from an adult woman who had mild COVID-19 (a few samples of this study predate the infection). The sample titles of this study are shuffled in the database, so cell type and time point are left out; the donor was told from shared clones. This chain is built from TRBV10-3 and TRBJ1-6; TRBD1 is possibly the D segment (6 matching bases). The nucleotides read TGTGCCATCACCGAGGGGGGTCTGAATAATTCACCCCTCCACTTT. It encodes CAITEGGLNNSPLHF.